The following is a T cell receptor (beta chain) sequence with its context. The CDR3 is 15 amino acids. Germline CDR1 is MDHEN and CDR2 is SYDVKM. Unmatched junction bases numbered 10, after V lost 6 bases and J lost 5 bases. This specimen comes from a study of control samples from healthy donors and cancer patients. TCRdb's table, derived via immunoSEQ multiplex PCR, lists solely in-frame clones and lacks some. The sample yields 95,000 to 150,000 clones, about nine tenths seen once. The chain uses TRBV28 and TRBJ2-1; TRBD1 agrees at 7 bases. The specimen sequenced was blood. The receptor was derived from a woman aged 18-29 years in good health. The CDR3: CASSITGTVNNEQFF. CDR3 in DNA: TGTGCCAGCAGCATAACCGGGACAGTAAACAATGAGCAGTTCTTC. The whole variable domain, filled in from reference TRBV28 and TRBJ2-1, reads DVKVTQSSRYLVKRTGEKVFLECVQDMDHENMFWYRQDPGLGLRLIYFSYDVKMKEKGDIPEGYSVSREKKERFSLILESASTNQTSMYLCASSITGTVNNEQFFGPGTRLTVL.